This T cell receptor (beta chain) was profiled in a study of cytomegalovirus exposure and HLA in healthy donors. Vbeta (60) and Jbeta (13) primers were used in the PCR. Generated by immunoSEQ multiplex PCR, the TCRdb table keeps only in-frame clones and is missing some. The sample table includes around 210,000 clones. General observations from the study: TCR beta sequences reportedly predicted most subjects' HLA-A and HLA-B alleles accurately. Follow-up analysis later connected one missense variant in DCLRE1C with trimming of TCR beta V- and J-genes. Three CMV-associated chains were confirmed in vitro to be specific for CMV antigens. Despite most TCR sequences being rare, some public TCRs occurred in many donors.

Notes on this clone: Its target is unknown.

V dropped 1 base and J dropped 4 bases, with 13 bases sitting between them. Germline lookup yields CDR1 SGDLS and CDR2 YYNGEE. The CDR3 extends over 15 amino acids. The receptor comes from a girl aged 2-10 years in good health and CMV-seropositive. V and J are TRBV9 and TRBJ2-3; the D gene is possibly TRBD2 (5 bases). Sequenced material: PBMCs. The CDR3 reads CASSVLAHGADTQYF. CDR3 sequence (DNA): TGTGCCAGCAGCGTACTAGCACACGGGGCAGATACGCAGTATTTT.